Below are 6 T cell receptor beta chains sequenced from a single sample in a study of T cell repertoires and HLA-DP antigens. TCRdb's table, derived via immunoSEQ multiplex PCR, lists solely in-frame clones and lacks some. The sample lists about 110,000 clones; 80% to 95% were seen once. No cognate antigen is known for these TCRs. Sequenced material: CD4+ T cells from PBMCs. These TCRs come from a woman between 18 and 30 years old in good health and CMV-seronegative.

The V call is TRBV15, the J call TRBJ1-5; no clear D. CDR1 LNHNV and CDR2 YYDKDF come from the germline V gene (reference sequence). The CDR3 runs to 13 residues. The V end lost 4 bases, the J end lost 6 bases, and 10 bases lay between the germline ends. CDR3 in DNA: TGTGCCACCAGCAATTCTTTTGTTCAGCCCCAGCATTTT. This gives the protein CATSNSFVQPQHF.

The chain joins TRBV7-9 to TRBJ1-2, with D unclear. The germline V gene encodes CDR1 SEHNR and CDR2 FQNEAQ (reference sequence). This CDR3 has 16 amino acids. Trimming shortened V by 1 base and J by 0 bases, and 12 bases separated the two germline ends. The CDR3, as DNA: TGTGCCAGCAGCTTAGTTGACCTAAGGACTAACTATGGCTACACCTTC. Its translation: CASSLVDLRTNYGYTF.

This chain links TRBV28 with TRBJ1-4, with no clear D. CDR3 size: 15 residues. The ends were cut back, 10 bases at V and 6 bases at J, with 21 bases in the middle. The germline V gene has CDR1 MDHEN and CDR2 SYDVKM. CDR3 amino acids: CATISRRHWDEKLFF. The CDR3 DNA follows: TGTGCCACGATTTCCCGGAGGCATTGGGATGAAAAACTGTTTTTT.

This rearrangement joins TRBV7-8 to TRBJ1-1; D is unresolved. The CDR3 covers 12 residues. Trimming pared 2 bases from V and 7 bases from J, leaving 8 bases between. The V gene's germline CDR1 is SGHVS and CDR2 FQNEAQ. Here the CDR3 reads CASSLYGNEAFF. The CDR3, as DNA: TGTGCCAGCAGCTTATATGGGAATGAAGCTTTCTTT. Full variable domain (outside the CDR3, taken from reference TRBV7-8 and TRBJ1-1): GAGVSQSPRYKVAKRGQDVALRCDPISGHVSLFWYQQALGQGPEFLTYFQNEAQLDKSGLPSDRFFAERPEGSVSTLKIQRTQQEDSAVYLCASSLYGNEAFFGQGTRLTVV.

V is TRBV27 and J is TRBJ1-1; possibly TRBD1 for D (6 bases). The CDR3 has 16 amino acids. V gave up 6 bases and J gave up 1 base, with 18 bases separating them. Germline V gene sequence: CDR1 MNHEY, CDR2 SMNVEV (reference sequence). CDR3 coding DNA: TGTGCCAGCAGCAGGGGTGGATTGGTGGGGAACACTGAAGCTTTCTTT. This gives the protein CASSRGGLVGNTEAFF.

This clone occurred a few times. V usage is TRBV6-4 and J usage is TRBJ2-7, with D maybe TRBD1 (6 bases). Germline CDR1 MRHNA, CDR2 SNTAGT. The CDR3 loop spans 16 amino acids. V gave up 0 bases and J gave up 4 bases, with 16 bases separating them. The CDR3 sequence: CASSDSNNRVMYEQYF. CDR3 DNA: TGTGCCAGCAGTGACTCCAACAACAGGGTGATGTACGAGCAGTACTTC.